The clone carrying this T cell receptor beta chain was seen a handful of times. Antigen specificity is unknown. 5'RACE primed from the constant segment yielded TCR alpha and TCR beta cDNA libraries bearing sample barcodes and UMIs. One entry per CDR3 protein, called by TCRdb with MiXCR from the 5' RACE reads. The profile shows about 560,000 distinct CDR3 sequences, around a sixth of them singletons. The data belong to a study of T-cell memory formation after mild COVID-19. General study points: Pre-infection memory harbored some responding clones, suggesting cross-reactive memory joined. CD8+ contracting clones occupied EMRA, while CD4+ ones occupied mainly CM and EM.

Germline assignment: CDR1 LNHDA and CDR2 SQIVND (reference sequence). This CDR3 comprises 12 residues. V was cut by 5 bases and J by 5 bases, with 9 bases left in between. Sequencing was performed on PBMCs or a T cell subset sorted from them (not recorded which). The chain joins TRBV19 to TRBJ1-1, with D unclear. The TCR originated in an adult woman who had mild COVID-19 (a few samples of this study predate the infection). Cell type and time point are not known. CDR3 nucleotides: TGTGCCAGTAGTCCCCGTTTAACTGAAGCTTTCTTT. It encodes CASSPRLTEAFF.